A single sample gave rise to the 3 T cell receptor beta chains below, sequenced in a study of blood T cells in healthy people across ages. Then a second PCR, running roughly 7 to 11 cycles, was carried out with a sample-barcoded 5' primer and a J-beta primer mix. TCRdb ran MiXCR on the 5' RACE reads and lists one entry per CDR3 protein. Of about 1,000,000 distinct CDR3 sequences listed, 45% are singletons. Sequenced input: blood. The receptors stem from a woman in her sixties in good health.

The chain couples TRBV20-1 to TRBJ2-7, with TRBD1 matching over 7 bases. CDR1 and CDR2 from the germline V gene are DFQATT and SNEGSKA (reference sequence). J lost 3 bases, V lost 5 bases, and 4 bases had no gene match. The CDR3 extends over 12 amino acids. The DNA of the CDR3 is TGCAGTGCTGGACAGGACCTCTACGAGCAGTACTTC. This translates into CSAGQDLYEQYF.

The V gene is TRBV5-1, the J gene TRBJ1-4; 10 bases align to TRBD1. The trim removed 1 base at V and 4 bases at J, leaving 13 bases unmatched. The CDR3 spans 19 residues. Germline CDR1 is SGHRS and CDR2 is YFSETQ. The CDR3 nucleotides read TGCGCCAGCAGCTTGACCTACCAGACAGGGGGCTACTATAATGAAAAACTGTTTTTT. Its translation is CASSLTYQTGGYYNEKLFF.

CDR3 sequence reads: CASSFNRGTRNTEAFF. The CDR3 coding sequence is TGTGCCAGCAGTTTTAATCGCGGGACACGCAACACTGAAGCTTTCTTT. This chain uses TRBV12-3 or TRBV12-4 with TRBJ1-1; weak D call: TRBD1 (6 bases). V lost 3 bases to trimming and J lost 2 bases, with 16 bases between them. This CDR3 comprises 16 residues.